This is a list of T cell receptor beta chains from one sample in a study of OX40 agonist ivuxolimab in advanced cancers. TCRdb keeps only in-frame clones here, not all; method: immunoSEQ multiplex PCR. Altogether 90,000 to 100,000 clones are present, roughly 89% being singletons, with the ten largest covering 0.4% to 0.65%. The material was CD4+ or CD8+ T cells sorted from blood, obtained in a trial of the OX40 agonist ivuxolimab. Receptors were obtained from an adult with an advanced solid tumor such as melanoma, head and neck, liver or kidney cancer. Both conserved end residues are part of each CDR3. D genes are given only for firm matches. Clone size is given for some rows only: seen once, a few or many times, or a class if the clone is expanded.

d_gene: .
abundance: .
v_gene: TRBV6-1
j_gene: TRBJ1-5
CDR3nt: TGTGCCAGCAGTGATCCGGGGCAGGGTACTCAGCCCCAGCATTTT
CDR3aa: CASSDPGQGTQPQHF

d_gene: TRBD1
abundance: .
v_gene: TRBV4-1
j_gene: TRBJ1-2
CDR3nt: TGCGCCAGCAGCCACCTGACAGGGGCTCGGAACTACACCTTC
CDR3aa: CASSHLTGARNYTF

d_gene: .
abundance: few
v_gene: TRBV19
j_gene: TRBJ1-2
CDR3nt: TGTGCCAGTAGTATAGATCGGCGACAGTCAAACTATGGCTACACCTTC
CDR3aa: CASSIDRRQSNYGYTF

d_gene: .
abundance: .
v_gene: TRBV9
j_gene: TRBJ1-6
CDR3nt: TGTGCCAGCAGCGGCGGGACCTCTAATAATTCACCCCTCCACTTT
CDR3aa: CASSGGTSNNSPLHF

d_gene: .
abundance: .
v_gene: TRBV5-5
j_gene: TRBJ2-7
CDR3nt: TGTGCCAGCAGCGGACTACAGGGGTTTCAGTACGAGCAGTACTTC
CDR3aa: CASSGLQGFQYEQYF

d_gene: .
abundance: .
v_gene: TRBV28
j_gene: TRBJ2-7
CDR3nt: TGTGCCACCTACAGGGACTACGAGCAGTACTTC
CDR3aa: CATYRDYEQYF

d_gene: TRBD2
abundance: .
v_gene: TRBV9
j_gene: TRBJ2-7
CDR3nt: TGTGCCAGCAGCGTTGGCGGGGGGGCGTACGAGCAGTACTTC
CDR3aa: CASSVGGGAYEQYF

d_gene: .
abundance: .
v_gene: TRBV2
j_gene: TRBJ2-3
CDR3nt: TGTGCCAGCAGTAATCTGGCTGATACGCAGTATTTT
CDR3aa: CASSNLADTQYF

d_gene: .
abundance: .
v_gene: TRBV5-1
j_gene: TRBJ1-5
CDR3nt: TGCGCCAGCAGCTTCCAGGAAGGTCAGCCCCAGCATTTT
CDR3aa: CASSFQEGQPQHF

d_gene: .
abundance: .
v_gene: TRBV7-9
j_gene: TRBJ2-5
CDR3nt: TGTGCCAGCAGTCAGGATGGGACGACCCAGTACTTC
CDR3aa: CASSQDGTTQYF

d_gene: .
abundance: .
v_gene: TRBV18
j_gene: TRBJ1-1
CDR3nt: TGTGCCAGCTCACCAGAAGGGTTGAATGAAGCTTTCTTT
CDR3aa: CASSPEGLNEAFF

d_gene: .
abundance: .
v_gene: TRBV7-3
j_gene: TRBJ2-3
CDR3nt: TGTGCCAGCAGTGCTTATATAGGGGAAGATACGCAGTATTTT
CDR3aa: CASSAYIGEDTQYF

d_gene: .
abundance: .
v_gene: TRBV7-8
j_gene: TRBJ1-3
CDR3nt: TGTGCCAGCAGCTCGGACGAACTCCAAGGAAACACCATATATTTT
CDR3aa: CASSSDELQGNTIYF

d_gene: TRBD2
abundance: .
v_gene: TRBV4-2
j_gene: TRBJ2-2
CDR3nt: TGTGCCAGCAGCCGGATGAGCGGGGCTGCCGGGGAGCTGTTTTTT
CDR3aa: CASSRMSGAAGELFF

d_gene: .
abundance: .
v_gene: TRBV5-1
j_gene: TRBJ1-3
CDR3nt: TGCGCCAGCAGCCCGGGCCCTCAGGTCTCTGGAAACACCATATATTTT
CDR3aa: CASSPGPQVSGNTIYF

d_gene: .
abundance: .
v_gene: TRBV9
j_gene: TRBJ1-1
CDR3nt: TGTGCCAGCAGCTCCCCTTTAGGGAGCCAGAACACTGAAGCTTTCTTT
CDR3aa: CASSSPLGSQNTEAFF

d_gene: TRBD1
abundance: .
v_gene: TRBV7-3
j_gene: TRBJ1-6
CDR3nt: TGTGCCAGCAGCCAAGACGTGGACAGGCATTCACCCCTCCACTTT
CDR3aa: CASSQDVDRHSPLHF

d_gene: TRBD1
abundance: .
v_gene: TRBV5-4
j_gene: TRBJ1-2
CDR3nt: TGTGCCAGCAGCTCGAACAGGGGAGATGGCTACACCTTC
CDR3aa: CASSSNRGDGYTF

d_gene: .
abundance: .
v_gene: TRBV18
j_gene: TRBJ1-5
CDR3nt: TGTGCCAGCTCACCATCGCGGTCTGGGGGAACTCAGCCCCAGCATTTT
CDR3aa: CASSPSRSGGTQPQHF

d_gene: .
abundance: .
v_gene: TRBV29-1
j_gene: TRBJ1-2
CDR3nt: TGCAGCGTACGACGGTTGGTGGGACAAGACTATGGCTACACCTTC
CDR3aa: CSVRRLVGQDYGYTF

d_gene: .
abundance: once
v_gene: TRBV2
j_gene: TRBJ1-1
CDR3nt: TGTGCCACCAACCTTAGACAGAACACTGAAGCTTTCTTT
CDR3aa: CATNLRQNTEAFF

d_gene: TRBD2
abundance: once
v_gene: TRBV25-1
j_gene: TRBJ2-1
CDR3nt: TGTGCCAGCAGTCGAGCGGGGGGCCGGGGACCCAATGAGCAGTTCTTC
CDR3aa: CASSRAGGRGPNEQFF

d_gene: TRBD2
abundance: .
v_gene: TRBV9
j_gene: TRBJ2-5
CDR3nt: TGTGCCAGCAACCTGGGGGGGGACCAAGAGACCCAGTACTTC
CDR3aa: CASNLGGDQETQYF

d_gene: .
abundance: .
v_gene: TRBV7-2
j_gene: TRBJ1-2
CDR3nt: TGTGCCAGCAGCTTAGATGGGTATCGCGGCTACACCTTC
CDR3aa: CASSLDGYRGYTF

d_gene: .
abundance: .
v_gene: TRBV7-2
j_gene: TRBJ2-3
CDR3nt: TGTGCCAGCAGCTTGGGATTTCACCCGGATACGCAGTATTTT
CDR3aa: CASSLGFHPDTQYF

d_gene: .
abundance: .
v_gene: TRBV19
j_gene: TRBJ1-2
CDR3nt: TGTGCCAGTAGTAACCGGGACACCTATGGCTACACCTTC
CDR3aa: CASSNRDTYGYTF

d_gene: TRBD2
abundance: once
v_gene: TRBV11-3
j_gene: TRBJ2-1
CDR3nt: TGTGCCAGCAGCTTAGGTTATATGGCGGGGGGGCAAGATGAGCAGTTCTTC
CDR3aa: CASSLGYMAGGQDEQFF

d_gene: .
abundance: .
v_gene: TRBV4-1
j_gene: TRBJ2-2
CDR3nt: TGCGCCAGCAGCCAAGGAATGAGGGCTACTAGTGGGGGGATAAGGCCCGGGGAGCTGTTTTTT
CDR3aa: CASSQGMRATSGGIRPGELFF

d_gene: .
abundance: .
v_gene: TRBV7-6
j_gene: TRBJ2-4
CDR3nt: TGTGCCAGCAGCTTAGGGCTTCGGGACATTCAGTACTTC
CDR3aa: CASSLGLRDIQYF

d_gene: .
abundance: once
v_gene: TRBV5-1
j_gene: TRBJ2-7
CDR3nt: TGCGCCAGCAGCCAGGACCTCCTGGGGGGGGCTGGGGAGCAGTACTTC
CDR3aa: CASSQDLLGGAGEQYF

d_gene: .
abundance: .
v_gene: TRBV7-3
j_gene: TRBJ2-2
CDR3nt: TGTGCCAGCAGCTTAACGGGGGGCCCCAAGCCGGGAGGGGAGCTGTTTTTT
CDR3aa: CASSLTGGPKPGGELFF

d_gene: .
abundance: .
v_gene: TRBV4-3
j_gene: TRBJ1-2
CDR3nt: TGCGCCAGCAGCCAAGAGCGGAACAGCGGGTATGGCTACACCTTC
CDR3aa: CASSQERNSGYGYTF

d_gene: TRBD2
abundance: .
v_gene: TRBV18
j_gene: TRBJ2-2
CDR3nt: TGTGCCAGCTCACCAGAGCGGACTAGCGTAGACACCGGGGAGCTGTTTTTT
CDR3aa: CASSPERTSVDTGELFF

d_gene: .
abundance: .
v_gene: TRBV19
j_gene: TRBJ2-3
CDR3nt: TGTGCCAGTACCCCCGCGCGTGGGGGAGGCACAGATACGCAGTATTTT
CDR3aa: CASTPARGGGTDTQYF

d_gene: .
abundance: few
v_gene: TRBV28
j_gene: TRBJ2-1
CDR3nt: TGTGCCAGCAGTTTAGTGGGCCGGTCCTACAATGAGCAGTTCTTC
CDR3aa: CASSLVGRSYNEQFF

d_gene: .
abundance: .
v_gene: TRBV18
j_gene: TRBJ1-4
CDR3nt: TGTGCCAGCTCACCACCGTACGTGAAGGGTAATGAAAAACTGTTTTTT
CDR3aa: CASSPPYVKGNEKLFF

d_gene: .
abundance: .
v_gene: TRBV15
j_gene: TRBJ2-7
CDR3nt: TGTGCCACCAGCAGAGATTCCTTCTACGAGCAGTACTTC
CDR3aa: CATSRDSFYEQYF